Described below is a single TCR beta chain sequence and its context. Assignment of participants to cohorts was predicated upon participant-reported clinical history. These data belong to a study of blood T cell repertoires in COVID-19. Overall study context: Two consecutive negative NP/OP PCR tests, clearance, or resolved symptoms defined Cohort 3 recovery.

How the authors handled the data: Estimates of nucleated cell counts were drawn from the amplification of reference gene primers. Using immunoSEQ multiplex PCR, the repertoire was profiled, and TCRdb retains in-frame clones only, with some absent. V, J and clone size derive from that table, while D and trimming were established from the DNA sequence. The table shows 350,000 to 450,000 clones, with around 87% occurring only once. V shed 4 bases and J shed 2 bases, with 14 bases lying between them. The CDR3 sequence is 15 residues long. From germline, CDR1 is LGHDT and CDR2 YNNKEL (reference sequence).

The sequence derives from a man aged 35 to 55 in a cohort exposed to, infected with or recovered from COVID-19 (not recorded which). The sequenced sample consisted of PBMCs or T cells enriched from blood (not recorded which). The rearrangement joins TRBV3-1 (or the pseudogene TRBV3-2) to TRBJ1-2; a possible D gene is TRBD1 (5 bases). The CDR3 bases are TGTGCCAGCAGCCGCCGACAGAATCTAAACTATGGCTACACCTTC. Protein: CASSRRQNLNYGYTF.